The source of this TCR beta chain is a study of shared clonotypes between healthy human individuals. General study points: Sequencing depth was expected to influence donor clonotype sharing.

Clones were sequenced by immunoSEQ multiplex PCR, and TCRdb holds only the in-frame ones, with some missing. The sample has hundreds of thousands of clones; around 96% are singletons. This CDR3 is built from 16 residues. V was pared by 4 bases and J by 6 bases, with 9 bases of the junction left unmatched. CDR1 and CDR2 (germline): MDHEN, SYDVKM. About this clone: Its antigen is unidentified.

The naive CD8 fraction comprised CD45RO-negative cells positively selected for CCR7 and excluded terminally differentiated effector memory CD45RA+ cells. Sequenced material: naive CD8+ T cells sorted from blood. The chain is built from TRBV28 and TRBJ2-1; 10 bases are shared with TRBD2. The receptor was derived from a young woman in good health. The CDR3 DNA sequence: TGTGCCAGCAGTTCCTTAGCGGGAGGTCTTCTCAATGAGCAGTTCTTC. Translated, it gives CASSSLAGGLLNEQFF. The full variable domain, in which reference TRBV28 and TRBJ2-1 provide the parts outside the CDR3, is DVKVTQSSRYLVKRTGEKVFLECVQDMDHENMFWYRQDPGLGLRLIYFSYDVKMKEKGDIPEGYSVSREKKERFSLILESASTNQTSMYLCASSSLAGGLLNEQFFGPGTRLTVL.